This T cell receptor (beta chain) is from a study of blood T cells in healthy people across ages. This CDR3 spans 16 amino acids. V was trimmed by 3 bases and J by 0 bases, leaving 14 bases between them. Germline V lookup: CDR1 SGHDN, CDR2 FVKESK. A sample-barcoded 5' primer and a J-beta primer mix were used in a second PCR of about 7 to 11 cycles. TCRdb re-analysed the 5' RACE reads in MiXCR, keeping a single row per CDR3 protein. Of approximately 800,000 distinct CDR3 sequences listed, 56% are singletons. The authors isolated at least 6 million PBMCs per sample. Sequencing was performed on blood. The clonotype originates from a man between 40 and 49 years old in good health. The V gene is TRBV14, the J gene TRBJ1-2; D perhaps matches TRBD1 (5 bases). This CDR3 is CASSQEARAPNYGYTF. The CDR3 DNA sequence: TGTGCCAGCAGCCAGGAGGCCAGGGCGCCTAACTATGGCTACACCTTC.